Below, one TCR beta chain is given with its context. The CDR3 sequence is 15 residues long. The trim removed 1 base at V and 5 bases at J, leaving 5 bases unmatched. CDR1 is SGHTA and CDR2 is FQGNSA in the germline V gene. This entry is derived from a study of blood T cell repertoires in COVID-19. Study details: Sample material is recorded as cDNA or gDNA derived from T cells, B-cell-depleted T cells, or PBMCs.

Data came from immunoSEQ multiplex PCR; TCRdb stores just in-frame clones and leaves some out. The sample lists around 76,000 clones; under 80% were seen once. Material for sequencing was peripheral blood. The TCR sequence derives from a woman aged 80 or over with active or convalescent COVID-19. V usage is TRBV7-2 and J usage is TRBJ2-1; 7 nucleotides match TRBD2. CDR3 in amino acids: CASSLGAGVHNEQFF. CDR3 nucleotide sequence: TGTGCCAGCAGCTTAGGGGCGGGGGTGCACAATGAGCAGTTCTTC.